This TCR beta chain was profiled in a study of shared clonotypes between healthy human individuals. Data came from immunoSEQ multiplex PCR; TCRdb stores just in-frame clones and leaves some out. The top ten hold about 0.4% of the sample, which has roughly 1,500,000 clones, approximately 98% seen once. The CDR3 contains 12 residues. The V end lost 0 bases, the J end lost 8 bases, and 5 bases lay between the germline ends. The germline V gene has CDR1 SGHNT and CDR2 YENEEA. The sequence derives from a man between 25 and 39 years old in good health. Material: naive CD4+ T cells sorted from blood. Subset: CD45RA+ positively selected. This chain connects TRBV11-3 to TRBJ2-1; D ambiguous. DNA of the CDR3: TGTGCCAGCAGCTTAGAAGTGGATGAGCAGTTCTTC. Translation: CASSLEVDEQFF.